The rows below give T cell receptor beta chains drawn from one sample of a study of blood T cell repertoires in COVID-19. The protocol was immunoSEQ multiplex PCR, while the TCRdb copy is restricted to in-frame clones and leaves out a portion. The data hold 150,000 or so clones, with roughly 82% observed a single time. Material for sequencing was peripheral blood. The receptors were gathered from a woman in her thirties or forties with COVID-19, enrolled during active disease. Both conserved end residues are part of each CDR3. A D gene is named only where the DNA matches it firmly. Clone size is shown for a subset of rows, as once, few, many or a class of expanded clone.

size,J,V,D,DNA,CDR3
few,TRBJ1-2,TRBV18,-,TGTGCCAGCTCACTCAGGGTAGGCGATGGCTACACCTTC,CASSLRVGDGYTF
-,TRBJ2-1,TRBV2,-,TGTGCCAGCAGTGAATTGGGCAGCTCCTACAATGAGCAGTTCTTC,CASSELGSSYNEQFF
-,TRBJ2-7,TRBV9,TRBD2,TGTGCCAGCAGCGTAGAAGGACTAGCGGGAGCTCTCCGGAACGAGCAGTACTTC,CASSVEGLAGALRNEQYF
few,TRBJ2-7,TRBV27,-,TGTGCCAGCAGTTTAAAGTGGGGGGAAACCTACGAGCAGTACTTC,CASSLKWGETYEQYF
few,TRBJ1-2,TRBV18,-,TGTGCCAGCTCACCACCCGTCGACACAGCCTATGGCTACACCTTC,CASSPPVDTAYGYTF
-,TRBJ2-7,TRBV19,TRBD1,TGTGCCAGTAGCCGGGACAGGGGCGAGCAGTACTTC,CASSRDRGEQYF
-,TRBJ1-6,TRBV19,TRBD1,TGTGCCAGTAGTTCCGACAGGGGAGGATCACCCCTCCACTTT,CASSSDRGGSPLHF
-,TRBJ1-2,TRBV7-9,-,TGTGCCAGCACGGCGGGGGGCAAGACTAACTATGGCTACACCTTC,CASTAGGKTNYGYTF
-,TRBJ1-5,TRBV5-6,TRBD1,TGTGCCAGCAGCAGGACAGGGGACAATCAGCCCCAGCATTTT,CASSRTGDNQPQHF
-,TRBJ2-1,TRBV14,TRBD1,TGTGCCAGCAGCCGCGGACAGGCCCCTTACAATGAGCAGTTCTTC,CASSRGQAPYNEQFF
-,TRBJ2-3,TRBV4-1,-,TGCGCCAGCAGCCAAGATATGGGTAGCCATACGCAGTATTTT,CASSQDMGSHTQYF
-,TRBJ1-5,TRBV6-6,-,TGTGCCAGCAGGCCCGGTGATCAGCCCCAGCATTTT,CASRPGDQPQHF
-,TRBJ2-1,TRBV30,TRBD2,TGTGCCTGGGGCCCCGGACTAGCATACAATGAGCAGTTCTTC,CAWGPGLAYNEQFF
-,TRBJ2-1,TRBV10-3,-,TGTGCCATCGGCCCCCTTAATGAGCAGTTCTTC,CAIGPLNEQFF
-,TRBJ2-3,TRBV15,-,TGTGCCACCAGCAATTTTGTTAGCTCAGATACGCAGTATTTT,CATSNFVSSDTQYF
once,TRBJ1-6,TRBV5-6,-,TGTGCCAGCAGCTTGGGCCTCACTGGGGAGGGTTCACCCCTCCACTTT,CASSLGLTGEGSPLHF
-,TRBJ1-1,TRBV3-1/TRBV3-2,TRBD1,TGTGCCAGCAGCCGACAACCCCTGGACAACAGGGGATGGACTGAAGCTTTCTTT,CASSRQPLDNRGWTEAFF
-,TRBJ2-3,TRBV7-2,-,TGTGCCAGCAGCCCGCAGACAGGGAGGTCAGATACGCAGTATTTT,CASSPQTGRSDTQYF
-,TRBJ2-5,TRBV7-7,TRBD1,TGTGCTAGCAGCCCCCGAAGGGACAGGGCCCAAGAGACCCAGTACTTC,CASSPRRDRAQETQYF
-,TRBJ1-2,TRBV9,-,TGTGCCAGCAGCGGAGGACAGTATGGCTACACCTTC,CASSGGQYGYTF
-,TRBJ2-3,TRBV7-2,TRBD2,TGTGCCAGCAGCTTAAGCGGGGGGAGGCAGTATTTT,CASSLSGGRQYF
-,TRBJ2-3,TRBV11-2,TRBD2,TGTGCCAGCAGCTTAGGTTCTCTTGGACTAGGGGTTGCAGATACGCAGTATTTT,CASSLGSLGLGVADTQYF
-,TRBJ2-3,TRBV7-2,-,TGTGCCAGCAGCTTACCTAGCACAGATACGCAGTATTTT,CASSLPSTDTQYF
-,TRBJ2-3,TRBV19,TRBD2,TGTGCCACCGTAAGCGGGGCGAGCACAGATACGCAGTATTTT,CATVSGASTDTQYF
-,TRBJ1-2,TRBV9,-,TGTGCCAGCAGCGTAGGGCAGGGGAACTTTTATGGCTACACCTTC,CASSVGQGNFYGYTF
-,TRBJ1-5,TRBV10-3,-,TGTGCCATCAGTGAGTCGGGAGGGGGATATCAGCCCCAGCATTTT,CAISESGGGYQPQHF
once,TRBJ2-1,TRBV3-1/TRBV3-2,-,TGTGCCAGCAGCCATCTAGGGGGCAATGAGCAGTTCTTC,CASSHLGGNEQFF
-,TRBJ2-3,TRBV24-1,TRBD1,TGTGCCACCAGTGATGCCGGGACAGGGGATGGAGATACGCAGTATTTT,CATSDAGTGDGDTQYF
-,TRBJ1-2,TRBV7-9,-,TGTGCCAGCAGCCACACGCAGGGTAATGGCTACACCTTC,CASSHTQGNGYTF
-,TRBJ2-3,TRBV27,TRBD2,TGTGCCAGCAGAAGACTAGCGGGAGGCCGAGATACGCAGTATTTT,CASRRLAGGRDTQYF
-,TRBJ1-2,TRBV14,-,TGTGCCAGCAGCCTGGGGGGTAGGGATGGCTACACCTTC,CASSLGGRDGYTF
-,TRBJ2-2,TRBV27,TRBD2,TGTGCCAGCAGTGCGCTAGCGGTCTTGTCCGGGGAGCTGTTTTTT,CASSALAVLSGELFF
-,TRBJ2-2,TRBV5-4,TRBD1,TGTGCCAGCAGTGGGACAGAGAACACCGGGGAGCTGTTTTTT,CASSGTENTGELFF
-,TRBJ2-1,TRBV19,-,TGTGCCAGTAGTATGTCCAGTTCCTACAATGAGCAGTTCTTC,CASSMSSSYNEQFF
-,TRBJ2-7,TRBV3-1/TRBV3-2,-,TGTGCCAGCAGCCTCCTAAGCTCAGGGCAGTACTTC,CASSLLSSGQYF
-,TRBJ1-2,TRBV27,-,TGTGCCAGCGGGCGGGCGAATTATGGCTACACCTTC,CASGRANYGYTF
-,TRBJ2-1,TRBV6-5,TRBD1,TGTGCCAGCAGACAATACAGGGGGTCCTACAATGAGCAGTTCTTC,CASRQYRGSYNEQFF
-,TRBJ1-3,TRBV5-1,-,TGCGCCAGCAGCTTGGCAGGATCAGACGGAAACACCATATATTTT,CASSLAGSDGNTIYF
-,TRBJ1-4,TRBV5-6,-,TGTGCCAGCAGCGCGGGGGGAACTGAAAAACTGTTTTTT,CASSAGGTEKLFF
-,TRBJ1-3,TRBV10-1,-,TGCGCCAGCAGTGATTTTCCAACAGGAAACACCATATATTTT,CASSDFPTGNTIYF
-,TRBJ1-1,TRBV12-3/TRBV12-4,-,TGTGCCAGCAGTTTAGCGGGGGGGACTGAAGCTTTCTTT,CASSLAGGTEAFF
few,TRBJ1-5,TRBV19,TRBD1,TGTGCCAGTACCGAGGGGACAGGGGACAATCAGCCCCAGCATTTT,CASTEGTGDNQPQHF
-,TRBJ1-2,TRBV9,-,TGTGCCAGCAGCCTACCGAATGTGGGCTACACCTTC,CASSLPNVGYTF
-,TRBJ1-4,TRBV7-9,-,TGTGCCAGCAGTGCAACAGGGTTTGAAAAACTGTTTTTT,CASSATGFEKLFF
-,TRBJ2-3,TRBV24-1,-,TGTGCCACCAGTGATGGTGGAGGAAGCACAGATACGCAGTATTTT,CATSDGGGSTDTQYF
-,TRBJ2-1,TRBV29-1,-,TGCAGCACCTCCATGGATGGGAGACAGGCCTTCTACAATGAGCAGTTCTTC,CSTSMDGRQAFYNEQFF
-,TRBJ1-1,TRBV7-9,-,TGTGCCAGCAGCCCTGACAGTGCTGGCACTGAAGCTTTCTTT,CASSPDSAGTEAFF
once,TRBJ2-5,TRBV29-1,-,TGCAGCGTTGACGGGTTGGGGCAGGGAGGACTCGGGGTGACCCAGTACTTC,CSVDGLGQGGLGVTQYF
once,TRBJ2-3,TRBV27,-,TGTGCCAGCAGATCCAAAGGGGGGGGGCGCCAATCTAGCACAGATACGCAGTATTTT,CASRSKGGGRQSSTDTQYF
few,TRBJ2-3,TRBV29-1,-,TGCAGCGTACAAATAGCGGTAAAAACAGATACGCAGTATTTT,CSVQIAVKTDTQYF
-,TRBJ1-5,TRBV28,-,TGTGCCAGCAGCAGGGGATCTCAGCCCCAGCATTTT,CASSRGSQPQHF